This T cell receptor (beta chain) was retrieved from a study of blood T cell repertoires in COVID-19. Study-wide background: The origin of the acute and convalescent COVID-19 samples was the United States, Italy and Spain. The analysed material was cDNA or gDNA that came from T cells, B-cell-depleted T cells, or PBMCs.

Trimming took 3 bases from V and 3 from J, leaving 12 bases between them. This CDR3 region has 15 residues. Germline loops: CDR1 MDHEN, CDR2 SYDVKM. As handled by the study authors: By means of reference gene primer amplification, nucleated cell counts were estimated. Sequencing was performed with immunoSEQ multiplex PCR; in TCRdb, only in-frame clones are kept and a portion is missing. Clonal size and the V and J genes are those of that table, whereas D and trimming came from the DNA. Counted here are 70,000 to 90,000 clones, roughly 82% occurring once; the ten biggest clones make up about an eighth.

The rearrangement links TRBV28 to TRBJ1-5; weak D call: TRBD1 (5 bases). This TCR came from a human donor in a cohort sampled during active COVID-19. The material sequenced was peripheral blood. CDR3 sequence reads: CASSLAGFLNQPQHF. The CDR3 DNA reads as TGTGCCAGCAGTTTGGCAGGGTTCCTCAATCAGCCCCAGCATTTT.